This T cell receptor (beta chain) was identified in a study of T cell repertoires in cytomegalovirus infection. Study-level information: TCR beta signatures that were public indicated CMV infection and matching HLA type. Study-level results: HLA-C-restricted CMV clonotypes gave the most frequent clonotype in two of eight donors. Identification of carriers of CMV plus the relevant HLA was achieved through cumulative public TCR beta family frequency.

Only a few counts were recorded for this clonotype. Antigen specificity is unknown. The germline CDR1 and CDR2 sequences are SGHRS and YFSETQ. With 5 bases clipped from V and 4 bases from J, the junction kept 10 bases outside the gene matches. This CDR3 has 15 amino acids. MiXCR, run by TCRdb on the reads, gives a single entry per CDR3 protein. The sample lists some 680,000 distinct CDR3 sequences; about 40% were seen once. The TCR comes from a human donor in good health (CMV status not recorded). Some clones in this sample may be carry-over from other donors' samples. Sequenced: PBMCs. This chain links TRBV5-1 with TRBJ1-1; 8 positions agree with TRBD1. As DNA, the CDR3 is TGCGCCAGCAGACTCCCTTCACAGGGGGGCACTGAAGCTTTCTTT. This translates into CASRLPSQGGTEAFF.